Shown below are 29 T cell receptor beta chains from a single sample sequenced in a study of beta chain features in type 1 diabetes (dated by TCRdb to the late 2010s). The protocol used for the library was the immunoSEQ multiplex PCR assay. The entire amount of isolated RNA was reverse transcribed using the High Capacity cDNA Reverse Transcription Kit, so the sequenced TCRB transcripts were expressed ones. TCRdb mirrors the immuneACCESS table, restricted to in-frame sequences. Some clones are absent from its copies; in checked studies, under half trace to an unresolved V gene, and the reason for the others is unknown. The sample yields some 150,000 clones; roughly 7.2% were counted once. Around 1.5% of the sample is in the top ten clones. Source material: central memory CD4+ T cells from blood. The receptors originated from a woman aged 25 to 39 in good health.

This clone was seen only a few times. The genes are TRBV18 and TRBJ2-7; 7 bases align to TRBD2. Germline CDR1 and CDR2: KGHSH and LQKENI. The junction had 8 bases not matched to a gene; V was cut back by 0 bases and J by 3 bases. The length of the CDR3 is 16 residues. The CDR3 loop reads CASSPPGLADRYEQYF. The DNA for the CDR3 is TGTGCCAGCTCACCACCCGGCCTAGCGGATCGCTACGAGCAGTACTTC.

This clone was picked up many times. V gene TRBV27 combines with J gene TRBJ1-2; D unclear. This CDR3 has 14 residues. The ends were cut back, 6 bases at V and 5 bases at J, with 16 bases in the middle. The germline V gene encodes CDR1 MNHEY and CDR2 SMNVEV (reference sequence). CDR3 bases: TGTGCCAGCAGCCGAAATTCCCCGGGGTATGGCTACACCTTC. It yields the protein CASSRNSPGYGYTF.

The chain uses TRBV7-3 and TRBJ2-3; D possibly corresponds to TRBD1 (5 bases). V was cut by 11 bases and J by 3 bases, with 15 bases left in between. CDR3 size: 13 residues. Germline V gene sequence: CDR1 SGHTA, CDR2 FQGTGA. DNA of the CDR3: TGTGCCTCCTCATCCCGACAGACAGATACGCAGTATTTT. As protein: CASSSRQTDTQYF.

The rearrangement joins TRBV15 to TRBJ2-5; TRBD1 matches 9 bases. This CDR3 is built from 13 residues. V lost 4 bases, J lost 5 bases, and 2 bases stayed unmatched. Germline V gene sequence: CDR1 LNHNV, CDR2 YYDKDF (reference sequence). CDR3 protein: CATSKGQGETQYF. CDR3 nucleotides: TGTGCCACCAGCAAAGGACAGGGGGAGACCCAGTACTTC.

This chain uses TRBV7-3 with TRBJ2-2; the D is unclear. V lost 5 bases and J 0 bases, leaving 7 bases between the germline ends. The CDR3 covers 14 residues. The germline V gene has CDR1 SGHTA and CDR2 FQGTGA. CDR3 nucleotide sequence: TGTGCCAGCAGCGCCCTAGCGAACACCGGGGAGCTGTTTTTT. It is translated as CASSALANTGELFF.

The chain carries TRBV7-3 and TRBJ2-1; TRBD2 matches 7 bases. The V gene end was trimmed by 2 bases and the J gene end by 4 bases; junction bases not matched to a gene: 8. Germline values: CDR1 SGHTA, CDR2 FQGTGA. This CDR3 region has 16 residues. DNA for the CDR3: TGTGCCAGCAGCTTAGGGTGGTCTAGCGGATACAATGAGCAGTTCTTC. Its protein product is CASSLGWSSGYNEQFF.

The V gene is TRBV7-2, the J gene TRBJ2-5, with 8 nucleotides matching TRBD1. The CDR3 consists of 13 residues. V was pared by 3 bases and J by 6 bases, with 3 bases of the junction left unmatched. Germline values: CDR1 SGHTA, CDR2 FQGNSA. The CDR3, as DNA: TGTGCCAGCAGCTTGACAGGGGCACAGACCCAGTACTTC. Protein: CASSLTGAQTQYF. Combining the CDR3 with reference TRBV7-2 and TRBJ2-5 gives the whole variable domain GAGVSQSPSNKVTEKGKDVELRCDPISGHTALYWYRQSLGQGLEFLIYFQGNSAPDKSGLPSDRFSAERTGGSVSTLTIQRTQQEDSAVYLCASSLTGAQTQYFGPGTRLLVL.

Only a few counts were recorded for this clone. CDR3 in DNA: TGTGCCAGCAGCTTCGACAGGGCCGGAAACACCATATATTTT. Encoded protein: CASSFDRAGNTIYF. The chain combines TRBV7-8 with TRBJ1-3; 7 nucleotides align to TRBD1. The V gene end was trimmed by 3 bases and the J gene end by 4 bases; junction bases not matched to a gene: 3. The CDR3 has 14 amino acids. Germline assignment: CDR1 SGHVS and CDR2 FQNEAQ.

This clone showed up many times. This chain links TRBV7-9 with TRBJ2-1, with D possibly TRBD1 on 5 matching bases. Between the trimmed V and J ends, which lost 11 bases and 9 bases, there was a span of 17 bases. CDR1 is SEHNR and CDR2 is FQNEAQ in the germline V gene (reference sequence). This CDR3 is 12 amino acids long. The CDR3 loop is CAFPWGQGEQFF. CDR3 nucleotides: TGTGCCTTCCCTTGGGGTCAGGGTGAGCAGTTCTTC.

In regard to this clone: One end of the junction does not line up with germline, which may come from a read error. The chain has TRBV2 and TRBJ2-7; D may be TRBD2 (5 bases). CDR1 and CDR2 (germline): SNHLY, FYNNEI. The CDR3 has 14 amino acids. This chain's CDR3 is CASREDYDTYEQYF. The CDR3 DNA reads TGTGCCAGCAGAGAAGACTACGATACCTACGAGCAGTACTTC. The full variable domain, its missing parts supplied by reference TRBV2 and TRBJ2-7, is EPEVTQTPSHQVTQMGQEVILRCVPISNHLYFYWYRQILGQKVEFLVSFYNNEISEKSEIFDDQFSVERPDGSNFTLKIRSTKLEDSAMYFCASREDYDTYEQYFGPGTRLTVT.

This clone was picked up many times. This chain joins TRBV15 and TRBJ2-2; D is ambiguous. Trimming removed 0 bases from V and 7 bases from J, with 15 bases in between. Germline values: CDR1 LNHNV, CDR2 YYDKDF (reference sequence). The CDR3 sequence is 16 residues long. As DNA, the CDR3 is TGTGCCACCAGCAGAGATGGGTCCTTAGCCCACGGGGAGCTGTTTTTT. Its protein is CATSRDGSLAHGELFF.

This clone was detected only a few times. The rearrangement joins TRBV28 to TRBJ2-5, with 10 bases identical to TRBD1. Germline loops: CDR1 MDHEN, CDR2 SYDVKM. Losses at the gene ends were 1 base for V and 1 base for J; bases not matched to a gene: 3. The CDR3 consists of 16 residues. In DNA, the CDR3 is TGTGCCAGCAGTTTATCACGGACAGGGGGCCAAGAGACCCAGTACTTC. Amino acids: CASSLSRTGGQETQYF.

This clone has a handful of counts. The genes are TRBV7-3 and TRBJ2-1; TRBD2 matches 12 bases. Germline V gene data show CDR1 as SGHTA and CDR2 as FQGTGA. V shed 2 bases and J 0 bases; nucleotides not matched to a gene: 8. This CDR3 region has 19 residues. CDR3 protein: CASSLASSGRARSYNEQFF. The CDR3 nucleotides read TGTGCCAGCAGCTTAGCGTCTAGCGGGAGGGCCCGCTCCTACAATGAGCAGTTCTTC.

This rearrangement joins TRBV29-1 to TRBJ2-7; TRBD1 agrees at 8 bases. Germline V gene data show CDR1 as SQVTM and CDR2 as ANQGSEA. The length of the CDR3 is 11 residues. Losses at the gene ends were 5 bases for V and 3 bases for J; bases not matched to a gene: 0. CDR3 loop: CSVTGGYEQYF. DNA of the CDR3: TGCAGCGTTACAGGGGGCTACGAGCAGTACTTC.

CDR3 protein: CAISQGGGAITDTQYF. CDR3 nucleotide sequence: TGTGCCATCAGTCAAGGGGGCGGGGCTATTACAGATACGCAGTATTTT. The chain employs TRBV10-3 and TRBJ2-3, with a weak D call TRBD1 (7 bases). Germline V gene sequence: CDR1 ENHRY, CDR2 SYGVKD. There are 16 residues in the CDR3. V was trimmed by 5 bases and J by 3 bases, leaving 18 bases between them.

J is TRBJ2-7 and V is TRBV5-6; TRBD2 might be the D (5 bases). The germline V gene encodes CDR1 SGHDT and CDR2 YYEEEE. Deletions cut 1 base from V and 5 bases from J, with 10 bases between. The CDR3 extends over 13 amino acids. The DNA for the CDR3 is TGTGCCAGCAGCTTGCTCGAGGGCCACGAGCAGTACTTC. Protein product: CASSLLEGHEQYF.

This clone has at least ten counts. The chain links TRBV4-3 to TRBJ2-3; D may be TRBD1 (7 bases). The V end lost 2 bases, the J end lost 5 bases, and 11 bases lay between the germline ends. The CDR3 contains 14 residues. Germline V gene data show CDR1 as LGHNA and CDR2 as YSLEER. The chain's CDR3 is CASSQSQGGDTQYF. In DNA form, the CDR3 reads TGCGCCAGCAGCCAATCCCAGGGGGGAGATACGCAGTATTTT.

The chain combines TRBV4-2 with TRBJ2-1; 8 nucleotides align to TRBD1. CDR1 is LGHNA and CDR2 is YNFKEQ in the germline V gene. The CDR3 spans 15 residues. Germline trimming cut 5 bases from V and 4 bases from J; bases unmatched to any gene: 7. The chain's CDR3 is CASSSETGAYNEQFF. The CDR3, as DNA: TGTGCCAGCAGCAGTGAGACAGGGGCTTACAATGAGCAGTTCTTC.

This sequence joins TRBV10-3 and TRBJ2-3, with D possibly TRBD2 on 6 matching bases. V lost 3 bases, J lost 3 bases, and 10 bases lay in between. The germline gives CDR1 ENHRY, CDR2 SYGVKD. This CDR3 contains 14 residues. The CDR3 sequence is CAISERESTDTQYF. Written as DNA, the CDR3 is TGTGCCATCAGTGAACGGGAGAGTACAGATACGCAGTATTTT.

This clone was recorded at least ten times. The rearrangement joins TRBV29-1 to TRBJ2-1; 10 nucleotides line up with TRBD2. Germline-derived CDR1 and CDR2 are SQVTM and ANQGSEA. The CDR3 spans 16 residues. Germline trimming cut 7 bases from V and 7 bases from J; bases unmatched to any gene: 16. The CDR3 DNA sequence: TGCAGCGCCATCCCGGGAGCGGGAGGGCCTTTGAATGAGCAGTTCTTC. Its translation is CSAIPGAGGPLNEQFF.

There are a few counts of this clone. This chain connects TRBV11-2 to TRBJ2-4; 7 bases align to TRBD1. The CDR3 covers 19 residues. The germline V gene encodes CDR1 SGHAT and CDR2 FQNNGV. Losses at the gene ends were 2 bases for V and 0 bases for J; bases not matched to a gene: 13. The CDR3 DNA reads TGTGCCAGCAGCTTATCGAGGGGGCGACAGCTCCTAGCCAAAAACATTCAGTACTTC. It is translated as CASSLSRGRQLLAKNIQYF.

The chain couples TRBV28 to TRBJ2-7; 11 bases are shared with TRBD2. Germline lookup yields CDR1 MDHEN and CDR2 SYDVKM. There are 15 residues in the CDR3. Trimming at V came to 6 bases and at J to 3 bases, leaving 7 bases not matched to a gene. CDR3 bases: TGTGCCAGCAGGCGGCTAGCGGGAGGAGACTACGAGCAGTACTTC. Translation: CASRRLAGGDYEQYF.

This clone was detected ten times or more. This chain joins TRBV4-2 and TRBJ2-7, with 7 bases that match TRBD2. Germline V gene data show CDR1 as LGHNA and CDR2 as YNFKEQ. Trimming at V came to 2 bases and at J to 4 bases, leaving 11 bases not matched to a gene. This CDR3 region has 16 residues. The CDR3, as DNA: TGTGCCAGCAGCCAAACTGCGGGAGACCTCTCTTACGAGCAGTACTTC. Translating it yields CASSQTAGDLSYEQYF.

A note on this clone: The sample has other DNA sequences that encode this CDR3 too. This chain uses TRBV7-9 with TRBJ2-7; TRBD1 is a possible D gene (6 bases). CDR3 size: 12 residues. Germline V gives CDR1 SEHNR, CDR2 FQNEAQ (reference sequence). V lost 6 bases and J 4 bases, leaving 10 bases between the germline ends. The CDR3 loop is CASSPTGYEQYF. For the CDR3, the DNA is TGTGCCAGCAGTCCCACAGGGTACGAGCAGTACTTC.

This clone has just a few counts. The rearrangement links TRBV7-9 to TRBJ2-5; 9 nucleotides agree with TRBD1. The J call could be wrong; TRBJ2-7 is a better fit for the DNA end. The CDR3 totals 16 residues. The germline V gene has CDR1 SEHNR and CDR2 FQNEAQ (reference sequence). CDR3 bases: TGTGCCAGCAGCAACCCGCCGGGACAGGGAAACTACGAGCAGTACTTC. This sequence encodes CASSNPPGQGNYEQYF.

The sample holds a few counts of this clone. CDR3 DNA: TGTGCTAGTGCCTGGCGGGAGGTAATAGATACGCAGTATTTT. Translated, it gives CASAWREVIDTQYF. The chain carries TRBV12-5 and TRBJ2-3; TRBD2 agrees at 8 bases. The length of the CDR3 is 14 residues. The germline V gene encodes CDR1 LGHNT and CDR2 FRNRAP. Losses at the gene ends were 7 bases for V and 5 bases for J; bases not matched to a gene: 8.

This clone is medium-sized in the sample. The V and J genes are TRBV19 and TRBJ1-1, with TRBD1 identical over 8 bases. Germline V gene sequence: CDR1 LNHDA, CDR2 SQIVND (reference sequence). The CDR3 sequence is 14 residues long. V trimming: 6 bases; J trimming: 0 bases; junction bases outside the gene matches: 3. CDR3 DNA sequence: TGTGCCAGTAGCCAGGACAGGGTGAACACTGAAGCTTTCTTT. Protein sequence: CASSQDRVNTEAFF. The variable domain in full, completed from reference TRBV19 and TRBJ1-1, reads DGGITQSPKYLFRKEGQNVTLSCEQNLNHDAMYWYRQDPGQGLRLIYYSQIVNDFQKGDIAEGYSVSREKKESFPLTVTSAQKNPTAFYLCASSQDRVNTEAFFGQGTRLTVV.

The chain combines TRBV7-2 with TRBJ1-1, with D possibly matching TRBD1 (5 bases). Germline V lookup: CDR1 SGHTA, CDR2 FQGNSA. V lost 6 bases, J lost 7 bases, and 21 bases lay in between. The CDR3 spans 15 residues. CDR3 in amino acids: CASRPPGNALLEAFF. The DNA for the CDR3 is TGTGCCAGCAGGCCGCCAGGGAATGCGCTACTTGAAGCTTTCTTT.

This clone has ten or more counts. J is TRBJ1-1 and V is TRBV29-1; 7 nucleotides align to TRBD1. V dropped 4 bases and J dropped 8; count of bases not matched to a gene: 10. CDR3 length equals 13 residues. Looked up from germline, CDR1 is SQVTM and CDR2 is ANQGSEA. CDR3 residues: CSVVSRDSAEAFF. The CDR3 coding sequence is TGCAGCGTTGTTTCCCGGGACAGCGCAGAAGCTTTCTTT.